This T cell receptor (beta chain) derives from a study of cytomegalovirus exposure and HLA in healthy donors. Profiled with immunoSEQ multiplex PCR; TCRdb holds only in-frame clones, not every one. The repertoire holds 150,000 to 200,000 clones, approximately 80% seen once, with less than 9% in the top ten. J gave up 6 bases and V 1 base, and 3 bases lay outside the gene matches. Germline lookup yields CDR1 SGDLS and CDR2 YYNGEE. The CDR3 runs to 14 residues. Specimen: PBMCs. This clonotype originated in a man between 18 and 29 years old in good health and CMV-seropositive. The chain joins TRBV9 to TRBJ2-3; the match to TRBD1 covers 9 bases. The CDR3 reads CASSVSTGGDTQYF. The CDR3 DNA reads TGTGCCAGCAGCGTATCGACAGGGGGGGATACGCAGTATTTT.